Listed below are T cell receptor beta chains from one sample, sequenced in a study of T cell repertoires in aging, cancer and after chemotherapy. MiXCR, run by TCRdb on the multiplex PCR reads, gives a single entry per CDR3 protein. The sample has about 12,000 distinct CDR3 sequences; about 31% are singletons. The sample comprised blood. The origin of the receptors is a human donor in good health. The donor label of this sample is uncertain. Both conserved end residues are part of each CDR3. A D gene is named only where the DNA matches it firmly.

D	length	V	J	CDR3
TRBD1	15	TRBV27	TRBJ1-2	CASSPTGQGYYGYTF
NA	13	TRBV10-3	TRBJ1-2	CAIGKVGNYGYTF
NA	15	TRBV15	TRBJ1-4	CATSRAGSGGEKLFF
NA	15	TRBV6-1	TRBJ2-2	CASSEFVGNTGELFF
NA	15	TRBV30	TRBJ2-3	CAWSVRGRRTDTQYF
NA	18	TRBV6-5	TRBJ1-5	CASSHLTEKFNSNQPQHF
NA	13	TRBV6-5	TRBJ1-2	CASSSREGYGYTF
NA	16	TRBV19	TRBJ2-1	CASSTGWGGRMAEQFF
TRBD2	16	TRBV7-9	TRBJ2-3	CASSPLGGGRSDTQYF
NA	13	TRBV6-1	TRBJ1-2	CASQDAYTRGYTF